The rows below give T cell receptor beta chains drawn from one sample of a study of CD8+ T cells in alopecia areata. The method was immunoSEQ multiplex PCR; TCRdb's version includes in-frame clones alone and lacks a portion of them. The sample has 150,000 to 200,000 clones; 50% to 70% are singletons. Sequenced here: CD4+ T cells sorted from blood, sampled at approximately week 49, from a patient treated with tofacitinib. These receptors originate from a human donor with alopecia areata. Both conserved end residues are part of each CDR3.

j_call	v_call	cdr3_aa
TRBJ2-3	TRBV9	CASSVEGVVTDTQYF
TRBJ2-6	TRBV27	CASSSGLAGVSGANVLTF
TRBJ2-4	TRBV27	CASSSTRQGLHF
TRBJ2-3	TRBV29-1	CSVRHGTDTQYF
TRBJ2-2	TRBV10-3	CAISGRDKNGELFF
TRBJ1-5	TRBV10-2	CASSRGQQTGQPQHF
TRBJ1-5	TRBV7-2	CASSLGGGRNQPQHF
TRBJ2-5	TRBV6-5	CASRTGGLGETQYF
TRBJ1-1	TRBV9	CASRQGMLGEAFF
TRBJ1-2	TRBV29-1	CSVESRARGRDYGYTF
TRBJ1-2	TRBV30	CAWNLPRRLDAGGNYGYTF
TRBJ1-1	TRBV25-1	CATTPARANTEAFF
TRBJ2-2	TRBV11-2	CASSARQGVAGELFF
TRBJ2-7	TRBV19	CASSSGLYEQYF
TRBJ2-3	TRBV29-1	CSGGRGVPPDTQYF
TRBJ2-5	TRBV15	CATSGDLYQETQYF
TRBJ2-5	TRBV29-1	CSVPWGETQYF
TRBJ2-7	TRBV5-1	CASSSDRYGEEQYF
TRBJ1-1	TRBV15	CATSRDRTGDEAFF
TRBJ2-5	TRBV6-6	CASSRAKQETQYF
TRBJ2-7	TRBV4-1	CASSQDSGGRYYEQYF
TRBJ2-3	TRBV5-1	CASSARLITDTQYF
TRBJ2-1	TRBV5-1	CASSLSPGIQGDEQFF
TRBJ1-5	TRBV19	CASSSGTKRSQPQHF
TRBJ1-5	TRBV30	CAWSVGDYSNQPQHF
TRBJ1-2	TRBV2	CASSLDREDGYTF
.	TRBV4-3	CASSQEASWSLYEQYF
TRBJ1-1	TRBV29-1	CSVVRVMNTEAFF
TRBJ2-7	TRBV29-1	CSVSDIEQYF
TRBJ1-2	TRBV5-1	CASSRTGTGYGYTF
TRBJ2-2	TRBV7-9	CASSHGGNTGELFF
TRBJ1-5	TRBV27	CASSGTGGVSNQPQHF
TRBJ2-7	TRBV5-1	CASSSAGTGGGRYF
TRBJ1-5	TRBV2	CASRRTGVGDQPQHF
TRBJ1-1	TRBV4-1	CASSQELGNTEAFF
TRBJ1-1	TRBV10-3	CAISGLMNTEAFF
TRBJ1-5	TRBV15	CATSRGDRDGQPQHF
TRBJ2-2	TRBV7-3	CASSSGTAGELFF
TRBJ1-1	TRBV5-4	CASSILGGWNTEAFF
TRBJ2-6	TRBV30	CAWSALNTGANVLTF
TRBJ1-2	TRBV12-5	CASGLSDRVYGYTF
TRBJ1-5	TRBV2	CASRTGVLSNQPQHF
TRBJ2-6	TRBV5-1	CASSLVSGAPSGANVLTF
TRBJ2-3	TRBV2	CASSDWRGGPRDTDTQYF
TRBJ1-1	TRBV7-2	CASSLAPAMNTEAFF
TRBJ2-3	TRBV7-2	CASSVVAGVGTDTQYF
TRBJ1-4	TRBV19	CASRPQGVGLNEKLFF
TRBJ2-5	TRBV30	CAWSVRAETQYF
TRBJ2-2	TRBV9	CASSVVGGDTGELFF
TRBJ2-6	TRBV29-1	CSVYGLNGANVLTF
TRBJ1-2	TRBV6-1	CASSEGGAAVYGYTF
TRBJ2-5	TRBV5-1	CASSWTGTEETQYF
TRBJ1-5	TRBV7-3	CASSPTDRVYGQPQHF
TRBJ2-1	TRBV30	CAWIGGYRYNEQFF
TRBJ1-5	TRBV29-1	CSVEGQGGQPQHF
TRBJ2-7	TRBV30	CAWSDISGGLTEQYF
TRBJ2-1	TRBV5-6	CASSRGNYNEQFF
TRBJ2-5	TRBV30	CAWSAGGAGETQYF
TRBJ2-5	TRBV11-2	CASRPGLAGETQYF
TRBJ1-4	TRBV30	CAWSRTGSNEKLFF